The entry that follows covers one T cell receptor (beta chain) sequence. This CDR3 is 15 amino acids long. V was clipped by 2 bases and J by 1 base, with 13 bases between them. The germline CDR1 and CDR2 sequences are SGHDT and YYEEEE. This sample stems from a study of cytomegalovirus exposure and HLA in healthy donors. The PCR used 60 Vbeta and 13 Jbeta primers. Data came from immunoSEQ multiplex PCR; TCRdb stores just in-frame clones and leaves some out. The sample holds around 68,000 clones, less than 70% seen once. J is TRBJ2-7 and V is TRBV5-6, with D possibly being TRBD2 (6 bases). The receptor comes from a woman under 40 in good health and CMV-seronegative. Sequencing used PBMCs. The CDR3 spells CASSFRQGLSYEQYF. CDR3 in DNA: TGTGCCAGCAGCTTCCGGCAGGGACTGTCCTACGAGCAGTACTTC.